A selection of T cell receptor beta chains follows, all from one sample in a study of shared clonotypes between healthy human individuals. Sequencing was performed with immunoSEQ multiplex PCR; in TCRdb, only in-frame clones are kept and a portion is missing. This sample has about 2.1 million clones, with more than 85% found just once. Source material: naive CD8+ T cells from PBMCs. The receptors shown here come from a man aged 18 to 29 in good health. Some clones in this sample may be carry-over from other donors' samples. Each CDR3 is given with its conserved first and last residue. The D gene is left open where the match is weak. Where a row states a size, it is once, few, many or the class of an expanded clone; other rows omit it.

V gene	clone size	J gene	D gene	CDR3 protein	CDR3 DNA
TRBV7-9	NA	TRBJ2-1	TRBD2	CASSLVPGLAESYNEQFF	TGTGCCAGCAGCCTTGTCCCGGGACTAGCGGAATCCTACAATGAGCAGTTCTTC
TRBV7-9	NA	TRBJ2-3	NA	CASRRPAGPSTDTQYF	TGTGCCAGCCGCCGACCCGCAGGTCCTAGCACAGATACGCAGTATTTT
TRBV10-3	NA	TRBJ2-1	TRBD2	CAISESLRLAGNEQFF	TGTGCCATCAGTGAGTCGTTGAGACTAGCGGGCAATGAGCAGTTCTTC
TRBV7-9	NA	TRBJ2-2	NA	CASSLAPGQVAGELFF	TGTGCCAGCAGCTTAGCTCCGGGACAAGTAGCCGGGGAGCTGTTTTTT
TRBV10-3	NA	TRBJ1-5	TRBD1	CAISETDRHSNQPQHF	TGTGCCATCAGTGAGACGGACAGGCATAGCAATCAGCCCCAGCATTTT
TRBV4-3	NA	TRBJ2-2	NA	CASSQDLGRQTNTGELFF	TGCGCCAGCAGCCAAGATTTGGGGCGTCAAACGAACACCGGGGAGCTGTTTTTT
TRBV14	NA	TRBJ2-7	NA	CASSPVLWDYEQYF	TGTGCCAGCAGCCCGGTTTTGTGGGACTACGAGCAGTACTTC
TRBV6-5	NA	TRBJ2-7	TRBD1	CASSPAEQGSGEQYF	TGTGCCAGCAGTCCGGCCGAACAGGGGAGTGGCGAGCAGTACTTC
TRBV7-9	NA	TRBJ2-7	TRBD1	CASSSRDRDYEQYF	TGTGCCAGCAGCTCCCGGGACAGGGACTACGAGCAGTACTTC
TRBV4-2	NA	TRBJ1-1	NA	CASSLTALLGQNTEAFF	TGTGCCAGCAGCCTGACTGCGTTGCTAGGGCAGAACACTGAAGCTTTCTTT
TRBV28	NA	TRBJ1-5	TRBD1	CASSYAEQGVFGNQPQHF	TGTGCCAGCAGTTACGCGGAACAGGGGGTGTTCGGCAATCAGCCCCAGCATTTT
TRBV30	NA	TRBJ2-7	NA	CAWRGQGSYEQYF	TGTGCCTGGAGGGGGCAGGGCTCCTACGAGCAGTACTTC
TRBV4-1	NA	TRBJ2-5	NA	CASSKTGSETQYF	TGCGCCAGCAGCAAGACAGGCTCCGAGACCCAGTACTTC
TRBV27	NA	TRBJ2-1	TRBD1	CASSLLGTGGISSYNEQFF	TGTGCCAGCAGTTTATTAGGGACAGGGGGTATCAGCTCCTACAATGAGCAGTTCTTC
TRBV11-1	NA	TRBJ1-2	NA	CASSLDGERDGYTF	TGTGCCAGCAGCTTAGATGGGGAGCGAGATGGCTACACCTTC
TRBV6-1	NA	TRBJ2-2	NA	CASSETGNGELFF	TGTGCCAGCAGTGAAACTGGCAACGGGGAGCTGTTTTTT
TRBV11-3	NA	TRBJ1-1	NA	CASSLRGSMNTEAFF	TGTGCCAGCAGCTTAAGGGGGTCCATGAACACTGAAGCTTTCTTT
TRBV11-3	NA	TRBJ1-5	NA	CASSFTRDGGYSNQPQHF	TGTGCCAGCAGCTTTACCCGGGACGGAGGGTATAGCAATCAGCCCCAGCATTTT
TRBV4-1	few	TRBJ1-1	NA	CASSHPPGRNTEAFF	TGCGCCAGCAGCCATCCCCCCGGGCGTAACACTGAAGCTTTCTTT
TRBV14	NA	TRBJ1-3	NA	CASSPTLTGNTIYF	TGTGCCAGCAGCCCCACCCTCACTGGAAACACCATATATTTT
TRBV5-8	NA	TRBJ2-7	TRBD1	CASSPDRGPYEQYF	TGTGCCAGCAGCCCCGACAGGGGACCCTACGAGCAGTACTTC
TRBV4-3	NA	TRBJ1-4	NA	CASSRLTATNEKLFF	TGCGCCAGCAGCCGTCTGACAGCAACTAATGAAAAACTGTTTTTT
TRBV18	NA	TRBJ2-7	NA	CASSPPRTAPNEQYF	TGTGCCAGCTCACCACCGAGGACAGCCCCCAACGAGCAGTACTTC
TRBV9	NA	TRBJ2-2	NA	CASSVDVSMWNPNTGELFF	TGTGCCAGCAGCGTAGATGTCTCGATGTGGAACCCGAACACCGGGGAGCTGTTTTTT
TRBV9	NA	TRBJ1-3	NA	CASSPYGVNSGNTIYF	TGTGCCAGCAGCCCTTACGGAGTCAATTCTGGAAACACCATATATTTT
TRBV27	NA	TRBJ2-1	TRBD1	CASSPRDRVDNEQFF	TGTGCCAGCAGTCCTCGGGACAGGGTAGACAATGAGCAGTTCTTC
TRBV27	once	TRBJ2-2	NA	CASSLQQNWDSNTGELFF	TGTGCCAGCAGTTTGCAACAAAATTGGGACTCGAACACCGGGGAGCTGTTTTTT
TRBV2	NA	TRBJ1-5	NA	CASSEARGYSNQPQHF	TGTGCCAGCAGTGAAGCGCGGGGGTATAGCAATCAGCCCCAGCATTTT
TRBV5-1	NA	TRBJ1-5	NA	CASREDKNQPQHF	TGCGCCAGCAGGGAGGACAAGAATCAGCCCCAGCATTTT
TRBV4-1	NA	TRBJ1-1	NA	CASSQVPGPGVAFF	TGCGCCAGCAGCCAAGTTCCGGGCCCGGGAGTAGCTTTCTTT
TRBV4-3	NA	TRBJ1-1	NA	CASSSRDSALTEAFF	TGCGCCAGCAGCTCGCGAGACAGCGCGCTGACTGAAGCTTTCTTT
TRBV7-9	NA	TRBJ2-5	TRBD2	CASIHSGLAGVETQYF	TGTGCCAGCATCCACTCCGGACTAGCGGGAGTAGAGACCCAGTACTTC
TRBV6-5	NA	TRBJ1-2	NA	CASSLGSSYGYTF	TGTGCCAGCAGTTTGGGCAGCTCCTATGGCTACACCTTC
TRBV28	NA	TRBJ2-7	TRBD1	CASSLPGTGSYEQYF	TGTGCCAGCAGCCTGCCCGGGACAGGGTCCTACGAGCAGTACTTC
TRBV27	NA	TRBJ2-7	NA	CASSLGALIYEQYF	TGTGCCAGCAGTTTAGGGGCGTTGATCTACGAGCAGTACTTC
TRBV4-1	NA	TRBJ1-1	NA	CASSQGAPGATGNGFF	TGCGCCAGCAGCCAAGGGGCCCCGGGGGCGACGGGGAATGGTTTCTTT
TRBV27	NA	TRBJ2-5	TRBD2	CASRGRPQETQYF	TGTGCCAGCCGCGGGAGACCCCAAGAGACCCAGTACTTC
TRBV15	NA	TRBJ1-1	NA	CATSRVFPMNTEAFF	TGTGCCACCAGCAGAGTGTTCCCGATGAACACTGAAGCTTTCTTT
TRBV9	NA	TRBJ2-1	NA	CASSVAANEQFF	TGTGCCAGCAGCGTGGCGGCGAATGAGCAGTTCTTC
TRBV5-1	NA	TRBJ2-1	TRBD2	CASSPRTSGYNEQFF	TGCGCCAGCAGCCCACGGACTAGCGGATACAATGAGCAGTTCTTC
TRBV13	NA	TRBJ2-3	TRBD1	CASSFRGGRDTQYF	TGTGCCAGCAGCTTCCGAGGGGGCAGAGATACGCAGTATTTT
TRBV9	few	TRBJ2-1	NA	CASSVVTEDEQFF	TGTGCCAGCAGCGTAGTGACCGAGGATGAGCAGTTCTTC
TRBV27	NA	TRBJ2-7	TRBD2	CASGSSGTAYEQYF	TGTGCCAGCGGTTCTAGCGGCACAGCCTACGAGCAGTACTTC
TRBV11-2	NA	TRBJ2-7	NA	CASSLDMSGPYEQYF	TGTGCCAGCAGCTTAGATATGTCAGGGCCCTACGAGCAGTACTTC
TRBV4-1	NA	TRBJ2-3	NA	CASRAGGAFGTDTQYF	TGCGCCAGCAGGGCTGGGGGGGCGTTCGGCACAGATACGCAGTATTTT
TRBV11-2	NA	TRBJ2-7	NA	CASSLAGAYSEQYF	TGTGCCAGCAGCTTAGCGGGAGCATACTCCGAGCAGTACTTC
TRBV7-2	NA	TRBJ1-2	NA	CASSFFRDGGYTF	TGTGCCAGCAGCTTTTTTCGTGACGGTGGCTACACCTTC
TRBV28	NA	TRBJ2-7	NA	CASRSQGYEQYF	TGTGCCAGCAGGTCACAGGGATACGAGCAGTACTTC
TRBV5-8	NA	TRBJ1-1	NA	CASSLDVNTEAFF	TGTGCCAGCAGCTTGGACGTGAACACTGAAGCTTTCTTT
TRBV6-5	NA	TRBJ1-4	NA	CASSSRQSENEKLFF	TGTGCCAGCAGTTCACGACAGAGTGAAAATGAAAAACTGTTTTTT
TRBV6-1	NA	TRBJ2-7	NA	CASSERDGYYEQYF	TGTGCCAGCAGTGAAAGGGACGGATACTACGAGCAGTACTTC
TRBV15	NA	TRBJ2-7	TRBD1	CATSSGPGTGDYEQYF	TGTGCCACCAGCAGTGGTCCCGGGACAGGGGACTACGAGCAGTACTTC